These 10 T cell receptor beta chains were all obtained from the same sample, sequenced in a study of OX40 agonist ivuxolimab in advanced cancers. TCRdb keeps only in-frame clones here, not all; method: immunoSEQ multiplex PCR. The sample holds 18,000 or so clones, about 90% seen once. Material: CD4+ or CD8+ T cells sorted from blood, obtained in a trial of the OX40 agonist ivuxolimab. These receptors were collected from an adult with an advanced solid tumor such as melanoma, head and neck, liver or kidney cancer.

The chain links TRBV7-9 to TRBJ2-2, with TRBD2 matching 10 bases. This CDR3 spans 14 amino acids. CDR1 is SEHNR, CDR2 FQNEAQ, per germline (reference sequence). The junction had 5 bases not matched to a gene; V was cut back by 7 bases and J by 6 bases. The DNA for the CDR3 is TGTGCCAGCATCCTAGCGGGAGCTGCCGGGGAGCTGTTTTTT. It translates to CASILAGAAGELFF.

The chain carries TRBV28 and TRBJ2-2; tentatively, D is TRBD2 (5 bases). CDR1 and CDR2 (germline): MDHEN, SYDVKM. V lost 6 bases and J lost 0, with 17 bases in between. The CDR3 runs 17 residues. Here the CDR3 reads CASRTEDLTTNTGELFF. The CDR3 DNA follows: TGTGCCAGCAGGACGGAGGACCTTACCACGAACACCGGGGAGCTGTTTTTT.

V is TRBV19 and J is TRBJ1-1, with 8 bases that match TRBD1. CDR3 size: 15 residues. Germline CDR1 and CDR2: LNHDA and SQIVND (reference sequence). Trimming cost V 0 bases and J 3 bases; bases outside gene matches: 3. Here the CDR3 reads CASSIEDRDDTEAFF. The CDR3 DNA follows: TGTGCCAGTAGTATAGAGGACAGGGATGACACTGAAGCTTTCTTT.

This clone was seen just once. The CDR3 bases are TGCGCCAGCAGTGAGTTATTTAGGCTCTATTTTGAAAAACTGTTTTTT. It yields the protein CASSELFRLYFEKLFF. This chain uses TRBV10-1 with TRBJ1-4; D remains unclear. Germline V gene sequence: CDR1 WNHNN, CDR2 SYGVQD (reference sequence). The CDR3 has 16 amino acids. The germline V and J ends were trimmed by 1 base and 7 bases, with 16 bases remaining between them.

This chain uses TRBV19 with TRBJ2-7, with TRBD1 matching over 8 bases. The CDR3 extends over 14 amino acids. V gave up 1 base and J gave up 6 bases; unmatched junction bases: 5. The germline V gene has CDR1 LNHDA and CDR2 SQIVND (reference sequence). The DNA of the CDR3 is TGTGCCAGTAGTATAGGACAGGGGTTGGTCGAGCAGTACTTC. Its translation: CASSIGQGLVEQYF. The full variable domain, with the rest looked up from reference TRBV19 and TRBJ2-7, is DGGITQSPKYLFRKEGQNVTLSCEQNLNHDAMYWYRQDPGQGLRLIYYSQIVNDFQKGDIAEGYSVSREKKESFPLTVTSAQKNPTAFYLCASSIGQGLVEQYFGPGTRLTVT.

The chain employs TRBV2 and TRBJ2-7; 8 bases line up with TRBD2. The CDR3 extends over 14 amino acids. J was trimmed by 1 base and V by 3 bases; bases with no gene match: 2. The germline gives CDR1 SNHLY, CDR2 FYNNEI. The CDR3 protein is CASSDLAGSYEQYF. The DNA of the CDR3 is TGTGCCAGCAGTGATTTAGCGGGATCCTACGAGCAGTACTTC. Full variable domain (remainder filled in from reference TRBV2 and TRBJ2-7): EPEVTQTPSHQVTQMGQEVILRCVPISNHLYFYWYRQILGQKVEFLVSFYNNEISEKSEIFDDQFSVERPDGSNFTLKIRSTKLEDSAMYFCASSDLAGSYEQYFGPGTRLTVT.

The V call is TRBV4-2, the J call TRBJ2-7, with TRBD2 matching 7 bases. Per the germline V gene, CDR1 is LGHNA and CDR2 is YNFKEQ. This CDR3 comprises 15 residues. Trimming at V came to 2 bases and at J to 3 bases, leaving 7 bases not matched to a gene. CDR3 nucleotides: TGTGCCAGCAGCCAACCCTGGGGGGGGGACTACGAGCAGTACTTC. Its protein product is CASSQPWGGDYEQYF.

The chain joins TRBV4-3 to TRBJ2-1; TRBD1 matches 8 bases. CDR3 length: 15 amino acids. V shed 3 bases and J 4 bases; nucleotides not matched to a gene: 5. Germline-derived CDR1 and CDR2 are LGHNA and YSLEER. The CDR3 protein is CASSQDRALYNEQFF. The DNA of the CDR3 is TGCGCCAGCAGCCAGGACAGGGCCCTTTACAATGAGCAGTTCTTC.

The chain couples TRBV27 to TRBJ2-7, with TRBD1 as a possible D gene (7 bases). Trimming shortened V by 5 bases and J by 4 bases, and 18 bases separated the two germline ends. This CDR3 has 15 residues. From germline, CDR1 is MNHEY and CDR2 SMNVEV (reference sequence). The CDR3 DNA sequence: TGTGCCAGCAGTCCACAACCGACAGGGAGGTACGAGCAGTACTTC. Protein: CASSPQPTGRYEQYF.

This clone was detected only a few times. In DNA, the CDR3 is TGTGCCAGCATTTCGACGGTTAACACTGAAGCTTTCTTT. This codes for CASISTVNTEAFF. The rearrangement joins TRBV7-6 to TRBJ1-1; D gene ambiguous. With 7 bases removed from V and 2 bases from J, the gap between germline ends came to 11 bases. This CDR3 comprises 13 residues. CDR1 is SGHVS, CDR2 FNYEAQ, per germline.